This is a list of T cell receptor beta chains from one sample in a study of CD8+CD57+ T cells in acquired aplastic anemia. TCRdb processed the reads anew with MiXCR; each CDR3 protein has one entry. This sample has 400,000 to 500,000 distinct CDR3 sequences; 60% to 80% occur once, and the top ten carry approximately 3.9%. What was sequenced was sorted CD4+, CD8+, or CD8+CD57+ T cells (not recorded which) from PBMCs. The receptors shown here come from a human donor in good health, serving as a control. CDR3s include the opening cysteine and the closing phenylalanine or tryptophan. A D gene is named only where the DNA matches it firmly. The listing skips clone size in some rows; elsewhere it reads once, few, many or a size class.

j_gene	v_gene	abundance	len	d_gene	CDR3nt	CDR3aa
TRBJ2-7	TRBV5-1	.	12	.	TGTGCCAGCAGCCACGAAAGTGACCGGGAGTACTTC	CASSHESDREYF
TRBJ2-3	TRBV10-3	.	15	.	TGTGCCACCAGTGAGGCATGGGGGGCGGCAGACACCCAGTATTTT	CATSEAWGAADTQYF
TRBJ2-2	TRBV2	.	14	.	TGTGCCAGCAGTGTGGGTGAGAACACTGGGGAGCTCTTTTTT	CASSVGENTGELFF
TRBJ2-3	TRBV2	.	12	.	TGTGCCAGCCAGCCACCGACAGATGCGCAGTATTTT	CASQPPTDAQYF
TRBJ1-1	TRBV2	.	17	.	.	CASRADGRDQQYFEAVF
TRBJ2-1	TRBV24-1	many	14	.	TGTGCCACCAGTGTTCGCGGGGTCTACAATGAGCAGTTCTTC	CATSVRGVYNEQFF
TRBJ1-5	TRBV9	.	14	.	TGTGCCAGCAGTCCACAGGAGACTAACTATCCCTACAATTTT	CASSPQETNYPYNF
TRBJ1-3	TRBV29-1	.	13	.	TGCAGCGTGGGCTCTACCTCTGGAAACACCATATATTTT	CSVGSTSGNTIYF
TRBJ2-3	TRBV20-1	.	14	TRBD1	TGCAGTGCTAGGGGACAGGGAAGTACAGATACGCAGTATTTT	CSARGQGSTDTQYF
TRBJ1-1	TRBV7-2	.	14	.	TGTGCCAGCAGCTTAGACCAGCGGGGGTTTGCTGAGCAGTTT	CASSLDQRGFAEQF
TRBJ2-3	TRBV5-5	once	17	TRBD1	TGTGCCAGCAGCTTGATAGGGTGGGACAGGGGGCAAGATACGCAGTATTTT	CASSLIGWDRGQDTQYF
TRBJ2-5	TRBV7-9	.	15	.	TGTGCCAGCAGCCCCACTGGGACACTTCGCGAGACCCAGTACTTC	CASSPTGTLRETQYF
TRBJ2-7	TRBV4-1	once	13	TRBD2	TGCGCCAGCAGCCAAGAGGGGAGGGATGAGCAGTACTTC	CASSQEGRDEQYF
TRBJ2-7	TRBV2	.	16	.	TGTGCCAGCAGTTTAACGGTCAGGAGACAGCCCTACGAGCAGTACTTC	CASSLTVRRQPYEQYF
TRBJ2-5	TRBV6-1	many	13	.	TGTGCCAGCAGTCGACAGGTAACAGAGACCCAGTACTTC	CASSRQVTETQYF
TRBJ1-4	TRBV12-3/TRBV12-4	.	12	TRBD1	TGTGCCAGCAGCCGACAGGGGGGAAAACTGTTTTTT	CASSRQGGKLFF
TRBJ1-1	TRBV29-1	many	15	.	TGCAGCGCCGGCGGCGCGTCCGTAGCGGGCACTGAAGCTTTCTTT	CSAGGASVAGTEAFF
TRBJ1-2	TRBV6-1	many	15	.	TGTGCCAGCAGTCCCACCAACCTATTTAACTATGGCTACACCTTC	CASSPTNLFNYGYTF
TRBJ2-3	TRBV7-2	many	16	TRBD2	TGTGCCAGCAGCCTGGAGCGGGGGGGCCGCACAGATACGCAGTATTTT	CASSLERGGRTDTQYF
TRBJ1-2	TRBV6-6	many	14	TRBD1	TGTGCCAGCAGCCGCGGGACAGGGACCTATGGCTACACCTTC	CASSRGTGTYGYTF
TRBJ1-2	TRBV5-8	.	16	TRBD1	TGTGCCAGCAGCTCGGGGGGGGGACAGGGCTACTATGGCTACACCTTC	CASSSGGGQGYYGYTF
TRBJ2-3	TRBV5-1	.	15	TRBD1	TGTGCCACCAGCGTGGGACAGGGTGATTCAGATACGCAGTATTTT	CATSVGQGDSDTQYF
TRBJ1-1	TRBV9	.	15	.	TGTGCCAGCAGCGTAGAAGGGACTGGGGGCAAGCAGTCTTTCTTT	CASSVEGTGGKQSFF
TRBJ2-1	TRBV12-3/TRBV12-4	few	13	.	TGTGCCAGCAGTTACTCACCTGGCATTGAGCAGTTCTTC	CASSYSPGIEQFF
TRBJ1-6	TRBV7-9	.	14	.	TGTGCCAGCTCGGCCCAGGGTGATGGGTCACCCCACCACTTT	CASSAQGDGSPHHF
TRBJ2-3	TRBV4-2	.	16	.	TGTGCCAGCAGCTTGACCCCGCCGAACTCCTACAATGAGCAGTATTTT	CASSLTPPNSYNEQYF
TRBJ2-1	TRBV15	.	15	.	TGTGCCACCAGCAAAGAGGGGGGACCAGTCTATGGCCACTCCTTC	CATSKEGGPVYGHSF
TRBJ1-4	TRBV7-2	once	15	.	TGTGCCAGCAGCTTACGGGGACCAAAAGATGACTTTCTGTTTTTT	CASSLRGPKDDFLFF
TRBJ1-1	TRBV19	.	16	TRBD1	TGTGCCGGTACGATCAGGGGGCTCCAAGAGAACGCTGAAGCTTTCTTT	CAGTIRGLQENAEAFF
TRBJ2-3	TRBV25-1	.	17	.	TGTTCCAGCAGTGCACCACCTGGCAACAGGGACACAGATACGCAGTATTTT	CSSSAPPGNRDTDTQYF
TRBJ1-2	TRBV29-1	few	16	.	TGCAGCGTTGAAGACCCGGGGAATAGCCGTTTCTATGGCTACACCTTC	CSVEDPGNSRFYGYTF
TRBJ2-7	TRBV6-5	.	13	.	TGTGCCAGCAGGGAGGGGCACTCCTACGAGCAGTACTTC	CASREGHSYEQYF
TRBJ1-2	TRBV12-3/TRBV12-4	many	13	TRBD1	TGTGCCAGCAGTTTTGACAGGGTCACTTTTGGTACCTTC	CASSFDRVTFGTF
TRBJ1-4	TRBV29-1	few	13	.	TGCAGCGCGGAAGGCCAGGGAGATGAAAAACTGTTTTTT	CSAEGQGDEKLFF
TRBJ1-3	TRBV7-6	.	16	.	TGTGCCAGCAGCTTAGGGCCAGGGCAAACTGGAAACACCATATATTTT	CASSLGPGQTGNTIYF
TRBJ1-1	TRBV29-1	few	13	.	TGCAGCGTTCTACAGGACCCGAAGACTGAAGCTTTCTTT	CSVLQDPKTEAFF
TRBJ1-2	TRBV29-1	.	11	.	TGCAGCGTTGGCGACGCGAGGGGCTACACCTTC	CSVGDARGYTF
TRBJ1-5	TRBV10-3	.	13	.	TGCGGCATCGGGGCAGGACTGGGTCAGCCCCAGCATTTT	CGIGAGLGQPQHF
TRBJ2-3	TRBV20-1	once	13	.	TGCAGTGCGACGGAGGGCGGGGCGGATACGCAGTATTTC	CSATEGGADTQYF
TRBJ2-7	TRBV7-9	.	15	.	TGTGCCAGCAGCTCCCTGCCGGACGGTCCCTACGAGCAGTACTTC	CASSSLPDGPYEQYF
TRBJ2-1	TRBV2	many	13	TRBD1	TGTGCCAGCAGTGGGGGACAGGGGACTGGGCAGTTCTTC	CASSGGQGTGQFF
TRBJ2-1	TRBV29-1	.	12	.	TGCAGCGCTGACAGGTCATACAATGAGCAGTTCTTC	CSADRSYNEQFF
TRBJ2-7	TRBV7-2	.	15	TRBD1	TGTGCCAGCAGCCTATCACCCGGGACAGGCTACGAGCAGTACTTC	CASSLSPGTGYEQYF
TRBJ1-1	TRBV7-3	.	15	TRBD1	TGTGCCAGTAGCCACCGGGACAGTGTGGCCACTGAAGCTTTCTTT	CASSHRDSVATEAFF
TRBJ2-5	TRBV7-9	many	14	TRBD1	TGTGCCAGCAGCTTCCCAGGGGGCTCAGAGACCCAGTACTTC	CASSFPGGSETQYF
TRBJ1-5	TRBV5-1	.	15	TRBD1	TGTGCCAGCAGCGCCGGGACAGGGAACAATCAGCCCCAGCATTTT	CASSAGTGNNQPQHF
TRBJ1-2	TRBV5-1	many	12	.	TGCGCCAGCAGCTTGGAACAGAATGGCTACACCTTC	CASSLEQNGYTF
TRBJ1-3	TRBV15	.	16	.	TGTGCCACCAGCAGATCTGCTAGCGGGTACCAAGAGACCATATATTTT	CATSRSASGYQETIYF
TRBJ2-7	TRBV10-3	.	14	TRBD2	TGTGCCATCAGTGGACTAGCGGGATTCTACGAGCAGTACTTC	CAISGLAGFYEQYF
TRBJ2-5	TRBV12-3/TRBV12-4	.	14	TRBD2	TGTGCCAGCAGTCAGGGACTAGCGGGAGAGACCCAGTACTTC	CASSQGLAGETQYF
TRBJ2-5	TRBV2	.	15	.	TGTGCCAGCAGCTTGGGACAATCTGGGTTGCTCGATGAGTACTTC	CASSLGQSGLLDEYF
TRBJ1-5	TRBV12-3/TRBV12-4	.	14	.	TGTGCCAGCCAGAAGGGGGAGGGCAATCAGCCCCAGCATTTT	CASQKGEGNQPQHF